Listed here is a single T cell receptor (beta chain). Its antigen is unidentified. TCRdb re-called the 5' RACE reads; every CDR3 protein appears as one record, without DNA. The ten top clones account for around 4.3%, within a sample of fewer than 300,000 distinct CDR3 sequences. These data belong to a study of T cells expressing NK-cell markers. The wider study: Sorted CD3+CD56+NKG2C+, CD3+CD56+NKG2C- and CD3+CD56-NKG2C+ T-cell subsets were beta-chain profiled. Seven sequenced donors out of eight were HCMV-seropositive, one seronegative. Study-wide points: HCMV specificity was not established for the expanded NKG2C+ T cell clones. Each of six donors carried dominant NKG2C+ clonotypes accounting for roughly 1.0-8% of CD8+ T cells.

Looked up from germline, CDR1 is LGHNA and CDR2 is YNFKEQ. The CDR3 runs to 16 residues. The chain joins TRBV4-2 to TRBJ2-1; TCRdb lists TRBD2, though no DNA is available to test this call. The source is a woman aged 18 to 75 in good health. The source material was blood T cells: a sorted CD56 or NKG2C T cell subset, CD4+ or CD8+ T cells, or bulk PBMC T cells (not recorded which). The CDR3 sequence: CASSQDVAGGRNEQFF.